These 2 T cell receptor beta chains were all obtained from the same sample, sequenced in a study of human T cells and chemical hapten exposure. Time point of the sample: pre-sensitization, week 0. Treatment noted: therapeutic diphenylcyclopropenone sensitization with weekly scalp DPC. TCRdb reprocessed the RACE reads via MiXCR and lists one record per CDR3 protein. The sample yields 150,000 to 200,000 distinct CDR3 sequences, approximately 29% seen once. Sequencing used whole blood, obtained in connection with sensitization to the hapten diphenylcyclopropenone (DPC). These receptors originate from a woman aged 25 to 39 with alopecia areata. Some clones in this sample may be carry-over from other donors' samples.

The CDR3: CASTPGPRRGSGANVLTF. CDR3 bases: TGTGCCAGCACCCCGGGGCCGCGTAGGGGCTCTGGGGCCAACGTCCTGACTTTC. The V gene is TRBV28, the J gene TRBJ2-6; D may be TRBD1 or TRBD2 (5 bases each). V was trimmed by 7 bases and J by 0 bases, leaving 19 bases between them. The CDR3 spans 18 residues. Germline lookup yields CDR1 MDHEN and CDR2 SYDVKM. Full variable domain (remainder filled in from reference TRBV28 and TRBJ2-6): DVKVTQSSRYLVKRTGEKVFLECVQDMDHENMFWYRQDPGLGLRLIYFSYDVKMKEKGDIPEGYSVSREKKERFSLILESASTNQTSMYLCASTPGPRRGSGANVLTFGAGSRLTVL.

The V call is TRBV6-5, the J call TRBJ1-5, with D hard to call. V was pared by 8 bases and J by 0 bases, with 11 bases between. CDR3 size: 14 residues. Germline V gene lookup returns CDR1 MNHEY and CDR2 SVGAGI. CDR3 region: CASGPSNSNQPQHF. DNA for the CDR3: TGTGCCAGCGGTCCGAGTAATAGCAATCAGCCCCAGCATTTT.